Listed below are T cell receptor beta chains from one sample, sequenced in a study of PD-1 blockade in mismatch repair-deficient tumors. The assay was immunoSEQ multiplex PCR, and TCRdb's table has in-frame clones only and misses some. The sample carries about 38,000 clones, 85% recorded once. The input for sequencing was peripheral blood, taken 75 to 85 weeks after starting pembrolizumab. The receptors shown here come from an adult with mismatch repair-deficient cancer. The conserved cysteine and the conserved F or W are not part of the CDR3 here.

TRBV7-9	TRBJ1-1	ASSQVVANTEAF
TRBV7-9	TRBJ1-2	ASSSQGAGGYT
TRBV18	TRBJ1-3	ASSPDLSSGNTIY
TRBV25-1	TRBJ2-4	ASSGIVLAKNIQY
TRBV27	TRBJ2-7	ASSLQGRGIHEQY
TRBV6-1	TRBJ1-1	ASSEEDGMNTEAF
TRBV12-5	TRBJ2-1	ASGFTPGGGISYNEQF
TRBV5-1	TRBJ2-7	ASRPDTGSYEQY
TRBV6-5	TRBJ1-1	ASSYWGNTEAF
TRBV7-9	TRBJ2-5	ASSLVSAGQETQY
TRBV5-1	TRBJ2-3	ASSLYSGAADTQY